This TCR beta chain derives from a study of CD8 T cells in Susac syndrome. RNA was extracted with the RNeasy kit, and a quantity of about 0.45 to 1 ug was reverse transcribed using random hexamers. TCRdb reanalysed the immunoSEQ multiplex PCR reads using MiXCR and keeps one entry per CDR3 protein. The table records some 160,000 distinct CDR3 sequences, about 95% of them present only once. CD8+ and CD4+ T cells from blood underwent TCR beta sequencing. This CDR3 is built from 15 residues. Germline values: CDR1 LNHNV, CDR2 YYDKDF (reference sequence). V lost 6 bases and J 2 bases, leaving 13 bases between the germline ends.

The rearrangement links TRBV15 to TRBJ1-4, with D uncertain. The origin of this receptor is a human donor with multiple sclerosis. The sequenced sample consisted of CD8+ T cells from PBMCs. The CDR3 loop is CATRLRRMTNEKLFF. CDR3 DNA: TGTGCCACCAGGTTAAGACGGATGACTAATGAAAAACTGTTTTTT. The full variable domain, in which reference TRBV15 and TRBJ1-4 provide the parts outside the CDR3, is DAMVIQNPRYQVTQFGKPVTLSCSQTLNHNVMYWYQQKSSQAPKLLFHYYDKDFNNEADTPDNFQSRRPNTSFCFLDIRSPGLGDTAMYLCATRLRRMTNEKLFFGSGTQLSVL.